A single sample gave rise to the 30 T cell receptor beta chains below, sequenced in a study of vaccination and CD4 T cells after COVID-19. The time point is: late sampling 161 to 241 days after vaccination in a few convalescent patients. TCRdb ran MiXCR on the PCR reads and lists one entry per CDR3 protein. The table has 35,000 to 45,000 distinct CDR3 sequences, 36% seen once. This material consisted of CD4+ T cells from blood, taken about 7 months after SARS-CoV-2 vaccination. All receptors come from a human donor who had recovered from COVID-19.

The gene calls are TRBV6-1 and TRBJ2-3; 13 nucleotides line up with TRBD2. CDR1 and CDR2 from the germline V gene are MNHNS and SASEGT. The V gene end was trimmed by 6 bases and the J gene end by 2 bases; junction bases not matched to a gene: 11. CDR3 size: 18 residues. Here the CDR3 DNA reads TGTGCCAGCAGGGAGCCCAAACTAGCGGGAGGGGACACAGATACGCAGTATTTT. It yields the protein CASREPKLAGGDTDTQYF.

This clonotype has only a few counts. The gene calls are TRBV15 and TRBJ2-7; a weak D match, TRBD2 (6 bases). Trimming took off 0 bases at V and 3 bases at J, with 12 bases between the two ends. Germline assignment: CDR1 LNHNV and CDR2 YYDKDF (reference sequence). The CDR3 has 15 amino acids. The CDR3 coding sequence is TGTGCCACCAGCAGAGACGCTAGCGCACGCTACGAGCAGTACTTC. Translating it yields CATSRDASARYEQYF.

This rearrangement joins TRBV7-2 to TRBJ2-1; possibly TRBD1 or TRBD2 for D (6 bases each). The CDR3 sequence is 15 residues long. V lost 1 base and J lost 7, with 14 bases in between. CDR1 SGHTA and CDR2 FQGNSA come from the germline V gene. CDR3 residues: CASSLGGAGRNEQFF. The CDR3 DNA reads as TGTGCCAGCAGCTTAGGGGGGGCAGGGAGGAATGAGCAGTTCTTC.

This clonotype was found a few times. The rearrangement links TRBV20-1 to TRBJ1-4; 10 nucleotides agree with TRBD1. From germline, CDR1 is DFQATT and CDR2 SNEGSKA (reference sequence). The V gene end was trimmed by 3 bases and the J gene end by 8 bases; junction bases not matched to a gene: 9. The CDR3 runs 15 residues. DNA for the CDR3: TGCAGTGCTAGCCGGTCCGGGACAGGGGCGGAAAAACTGTTTTTT. This codes for CSASRSGTGAEKLFF.

This clonotype has only a few counts. The V gene is TRBV15, the J gene TRBJ2-1, with 7 bases aligning to TRBD2. V lost 5 bases to trimming and J lost 1 base; unmatched junction nucleotides: 8. CDR1 LNHNV and CDR2 YYDKDF come from the germline V gene (reference sequence). This CDR3 is 16 amino acids long. The CDR3 sequence is CATSVGGGGSYNEQFF. Here the CDR3 DNA reads TGTGCCACCAGCGTAGGCGGGGGAGGGTCCTACAATGAGCAGTTCTTC.

This clonotype was found a few times. The chain is built from TRBV7-9 and TRBJ2-5; 12 nucleotides line up with TRBD2. The CDR3 consists of 15 residues. V trimming: 6 bases; J trimming: 6 bases; junction bases outside the gene matches: 8. Per the germline V gene, CDR1 is SEHNR and CDR2 is FQNEAQ (reference sequence). In nucleotides, the CDR3 is TGTGCCAGCAGGCCTTGGACTAGCGGGATACAGACCCAGTACTTC. This encodes CASRPWTSGIQTQYF.

The chain has TRBV7-2 and TRBJ2-7, with 9 bases aligning to TRBD2. Trimming took 1 base from V and 2 from J; bases not matched to a gene: 12. CDR3 length: 18 residues. Germline V gene sequence: CDR1 SGHTA, CDR2 FQGNSA. CDR3 in DNA: TGTGCCAGCAGCTTAGGACTAGCGGATCTATATGGAACCTACGAGCAGTACTTC. Protein: CASSLGLADLYGTYEQYF. The full variable domain, its missing parts supplied by reference TRBV7-2 and TRBJ2-7, is GAGVSQSPSNKVTEKGKDVELRCDPISGHTALYWYRQSLGQGLEFLIYFQGNSAPDKSGLPSDRFSAERTGGSVSTLTIQRTQQEDSAVYLCASSLGLADLYGTYEQYFGPGTRLTVT.

The chain couples TRBV12-3 or TRBV12-4 to TRBJ2-1, with D unresolved. This CDR3 has 14 residues. V lost 5 bases to trimming and J lost 8 bases, with 16 bases between them. CDR3 sequence: CASSTTGFGDEQFF. The CDR3 bases are TGTGCCAGCAGTACTACCGGGTTTGGCGATGAGCAGTTCTTC.

For the CDR3, the DNA is TGTGCCATCAGTGGACTAGCGGGTACCTACGAGCAGTACTTC. This codes for CAISGLAGTYEQYF. The rearrangement uses TRBV10-3 and TRBJ2-7; the match to TRBD2 covers 10 bases. Germline V gene lookup returns CDR1 ENHRY and CDR2 SYGVKD. V trimming: 4 bases; J trimming: 2 bases; junction bases outside the gene matches: 2. The length of the CDR3 is 14 residues.

The chain has TRBV15 and TRBJ2-5; no reliable D call. Looked up from germline, CDR1 is LNHNV and CDR2 is YYDKDF (reference sequence). V was pared by 1 base and J by 5 bases, with 11 bases between. The CDR3 covers 14 residues. The CDR3 protein is CATSRAATGETQYF. For the CDR3, the DNA is TGTGCCACCAGCAGAGCGGCCACCGGGGAGACCCAGTACTTC.

This clonotype was recorded once. V and J are TRBV5-4 and TRBJ2-3; 12 bases are a match to TRBD2. This CDR3 comprises 15 residues. J was trimmed by 4 bases and V by 4 bases; bases with no gene match: 4. Germline V CDR1 and CDR2: SGHNT, YYREEE (reference sequence). The CDR3: CASSLAGGPPDTQYF. CDR3 in DNA: TGTGCCAGCAGCCTAGCGGGAGGGCCCCCAGATACGCAGTATTTT.

This clonotype was seen many times. This chain uses TRBV6-2 or TRBV6-3 with TRBJ2-1; no definite D call. V was clipped by 2 bases and J by 0 bases, with 5 bases between them. Germline V gene lookup returns CDR1 MNHEY and CDR2 SVGEGT. The CDR3 runs to 14 residues. Written as DNA, the CDR3 is TGTGCCAGCAGTTACAGCAGCTCCTACAATGAGCAGTTCTTC. Residues: CASSYSSSYNEQFF.

This clonotype turned up a few times. This sequence joins TRBV7-8 and TRBJ1-2; D perhaps matches TRBD1 (5 bases). Germline CDR1 is SGHVS and CDR2 is FQNEAQ. The CDR3 is made up of 14 amino acids. Trimming stripped 1 base from V and 8 bases from J, with 14 bases between. CDR3 sequence (DNA): TGTGCCAGCAGCTTAGACGCCTCGGGGGAGGGCTACACCTTC. Residues: CASSLDASGEGYTF. Together with reference TRBV7-8 and TRBJ1-2, the CDR3 gives the full variable domain: GAGVSQSPRYKVAKRGQDVALRCDPISGHVSLFWYQQALGQGPEFLTYFQNEAQLDKSGLPSDRFFAERPEGSVSTLKIQRTQQEDSAVYLCASSLDASGEGYTFGSGTRLTVV.

This chain connects TRBV7-9 to TRBJ2-1, with a possible D match to TRBD2 (5 bases). CDR1 SEHNR and CDR2 FQNEAQ come from the germline V gene (reference sequence). The CDR3 has 17 amino acids. Trimming left V 5 bases short and J 0 bases short, with 17 bases between. The CDR3 is CASSKLLDSSSYNEQFF. The CDR3 DNA reads as TGTGCCAGCAGCAAGTTGTTGGACTCGAGCTCCTACAATGAGCAGTTCTTC.

This clonotype was detected a few times. This chain links TRBV20-1 with TRBJ2-5; 11 nucleotides agree with TRBD2. Trimming cost V 6 bases and J 7 bases; bases outside gene matches: 19. Germline lookup yields CDR1 DFQATT and CDR2 SNEGSKA (reference sequence). This CDR3 contains 17 residues. CDR3 bases: TGCAGTGCAGCCAACCAAACTAGCGGGAGAGTCTCTGGGACCCAGTACTTC. Translation gives CSAANQTSGRVSGTQYF.

This clonotype came up once. This chain connects TRBV28 to TRBJ2-5; D gene unclear. CDR3 length: 9 amino acids. Germline V gene lookup returns CDR1 MDHEN and CDR2 SYDVKM. V lost 8 bases to trimming and J lost 5 bases, with 3 bases between them. The CDR3 region has the DNA TGTGCCAGCGGTGAGACCCAGTACTTC. Translating it yields CASGETQYF.

This clonotype was seen a handful of times. The chain uses TRBV20-1 and TRBJ1-6; 10 bases line up with TRBD1. The CDR3 sequence is 15 residues long. V lost 3 bases, J lost 12 bases, and 11 bases stayed unmatched. Germline CDR1 and CDR2: DFQATT and SNEGSKA (reference sequence). CDR3 nucleotides: TGCAGTGCTAGTGAGACAGGGGGCGGCGTAGGACCCCTCCACTTT. Its translation: CSASETGGGVGPLHF.

This clonotype appeared a few times. The chain links TRBV7-9 to TRBJ1-6; TRBD1 is a possible D gene (6 bases). V was shortened by 5 bases and J by 9 bases, with 11 bases between the two germline ends. This CDR3 spans 13 amino acids. The germline CDR1 and CDR2 sequences are SEHNR and FQNEAQ (reference sequence). Written as DNA, the CDR3 is TGTGCCAGCAGCCCTAGCAGGGGTTCACCCCTCCACTTT. As protein: CASSPSRGSPLHF.

The chain couples TRBV6-2 or TRBV6-3 to TRBJ2-5; D unresolved. Trimming cost V 6 bases and J 5 bases, with 16 bases left between them. Germline values: CDR1 MNHEY, CDR2 SVGEGT. The CDR3 spans 14 residues. The CDR3 sequence: CASRDRYPQETQYF. CDR3 sequence (DNA): TGTGCCAGCAGGGATCGCTACCCTCAGGAGACCCAGTACTTC.

In this sample, this clonotype turned up many times. This chain links TRBV7-8 with TRBJ1-5, with a weak D call TRBD1 (5 bases). Trimming stripped 5 bases from V and 1 base from J, with 6 bases between. Germline CDR1 and CDR2: SGHVS and FQNEAQ. The CDR3 extends over 13 amino acids. Here the CDR3 DNA reads TGTGCCAGCAGCCGGGACAGCAATCAGCCCCAGCATTTT. This encodes CASSRDSNQPQHF.

The genes are TRBV7-8 and TRBJ2-7, with TRBD2 matching 7 bases. J lost 7 bases, V lost 3 bases, and 6 bases had no gene match. This CDR3 spans 13 amino acids. Germline V gene sequence: CDR1 SGHVS, CDR2 FQNEAQ. The CDR3 protein is CASSFSREGEQYF. The CDR3 nucleotides are TGTGCCAGCAGCTTCAGCAGGGAGGGTGAGCAGTACTTC.

This chain connects TRBV28 to TRBJ1-4; a possible D gene is TRBD1 (6 bases). From germline, CDR1 is MDHEN and CDR2 SYDVKM. This CDR3 spans 16 amino acids. V lost 9 bases to trimming and J lost 3 bases, with 20 bases between them. The CDR3 nucleotides are TGTGCCAGGATGCGACAGGTCTCCGTCGCTAATGAAAAACTGTTTTTT. It translates to CARMRQVSVANEKLFF.

The chain joins TRBV30 to TRBJ2-7; 11 positions agree with TRBD1. The CDR3 loop spans 14 amino acids. The germline V gene encodes CDR1 GTSNPN and CDR2 SVGIG (reference sequence). J gave up 6 bases and V 4 bases, and 8 bases lay outside the gene matches. The CDR3 sequence is CAWNTGTGGREQYF. CDR3 sequence (DNA): TGTGCCTGGAATACCGGGACAGGGGGTCGCGAGCAGTACTTC.

The V and J genes are TRBV11-3 and TRBJ2-1; 10 positions match TRBD2. V trimming: 5 bases; J trimming: 5 bases; junction bases outside the gene matches: 9. Germline V gene lookup returns CDR1 SGHNT and CDR2 YENEEA. The CDR3 has 16 residues. CDR3 bases: TGTGCCAGCAGCCGTGGGGGTAGCGGGAGGAACAATGAGCAGTTCTTC. Encoded protein: CASSRGGSGRNNEQFF.

This clonotype was counted a few times. The chain carries TRBV6-1 and TRBJ2-5; D remains ambiguous. CDR3 size: 13 residues. The ends were cut back, 4 bases at V and 5 bases at J, with 11 bases in the middle. Germline assignment: CDR1 MNHNS and CDR2 SASEGT. CDR3 protein: CASSGPLRETQYF. The CDR3 DNA is TGTGCCAGCAGTGGACCCCTAAGGGAGACCCAGTACTTC.

The rearrangement links TRBV7-8 to TRBJ2-5; 7 bases match TRBD2. This CDR3 is 17 amino acids long. Germline CDR1 reads SGHVS; CDR2 reads FQNEAQ. V lost 5 bases to trimming and J lost 0 bases; unmatched junction nucleotides: 12. The DNA of the CDR3 is TGTGCCAGCAGCCCGGCGGGGGACGGGAGTAACCAAGAGACCCAGTACTTC. Amino acids: CASSPAGDGSNQETQYF.

The CDR3 nucleotides read TGTGCCAGCAGCTTAGCCCCACAACCTTCCTATGGCTACACCTTC. This codes for CASSLAPQPSYGYTF. This chain connects TRBV7-8 to TRBJ1-2, with D uncertain. The germline V gene encodes CDR1 SGHVS and CDR2 FQNEAQ. V lost 0 bases and J lost 4, with 12 bases in between. The CDR3 loop spans 15 amino acids.

V gene TRBV10-3 combines with J gene TRBJ2-7; D possibly corresponds to TRBD2 (6 bases). Trimming stripped 0 bases from V and 0 bases from J, with 9 bases between. Germline lookup yields CDR1 ENHRY and CDR2 SYGVKD. The length of the CDR3 is 15 residues. In DNA, the CDR3 is TGTGCCATCAGTGAGTCTGGCGGGAACTCCTACGAGCAGTACTTC. It translates to CAISESGGNSYEQYF.

The table lists this clonotype with a few counts. The DNA for the CDR3 is TGTGCCAGCAGTCCTTATCGCCGACTAGCGGGAGGGCAAGAGACCCAGTACTTC. Protein product: CASSPYRRLAGGQETQYF. This chain joins TRBV28 and TRBJ2-5; 14 bases fit TRBD2. V gave up 5 bases and J gave up 2 bases; unmatched junction bases: 10. In germline, CDR1 is MDHEN, CDR2 SYDVKM. This CDR3 contains 18 residues.

The sample holds a few counts of this clonotype. J is TRBJ2-1 and V is TRBV20-1; TRBD2 matches at 12 bases. The length of the CDR3 is 19 residues. The germline V gene has CDR1 DFQATT and CDR2 SNEGSKA (reference sequence). Trimming took 6 bases from V and 0 from J; bases not matched to a gene: 15. DNA for the CDR3: TGCAGTGCCCCTGTGTCGCTAGCGGGAGGGCCGAGCTCCTACAATGAGCAGTTCTTC. It yields the protein CSAPVSLAGGPSSYNEQFF.